This T cell receptor (beta chain) came from a study of blood T cells in healthy people across ages. A sample-barcoded 5' primer and a J-beta primer mix were used in a second PCR of roughly 6 to 12 cycles. MiXCR was run by TCRdb on the 5' RACE reads, yielding one entry per CDR3 protein. This sample has some 1,500,000 distinct CDR3 sequences, with 42% found just once. The CDR3 sequence is 16 residues long. Trimming at V came to 3 bases and at J to 7 bases, leaving 9 bases not matched to a gene. CDR1 is SGHRS, CDR2 YFSETQ, per germline. V is TRBV5-1 and J is TRBJ2-1; 11 positions agree with TRBD1. The sequenced sample was blood. The source of this sequence is a woman under 30 in good health. CDR3 residues: CASSYGQGAFWNEQFF. In DNA form, the CDR3 reads TGCGCCAGCAGCTATGGACAGGGGGCGTTTTGGAATGAGCAGTTCTTC.